The present T cell receptor beta chain was sequenced within a study of blood T cell repertoires in COVID-19. Background on the study: Specimens from acute and convalescent COVID-19 originated in the United States, Italy and Spain. PBMCs, B-cell-depleted T cells, or T cells provided the cDNA or gDNA that made up the material.

Per the original data handling: Using reference gene primer amplification, nucleated cell counts were estimated. Profiled with immunoSEQ multiplex PCR; TCRdb holds only in-frame clones, not every one. V and J calls and clone size follow that table, whereas D and trimming were derived from the DNA. The sample gives about 200,000 clones, roughly four fifths of which show up once; approximately 6.9% is in the top ten. This receptor was taken from a human donor with acute or convalescent COVID-19. The donor label of this sample is uncertain. What was sequenced was peripheral blood.

The CDR3 reads CASSFGPGGDGATQYF. CDR3 nucleotide sequence: TGTGCCAGCAGCTTTGGCCCGGGAGGGGACGGGGCTACGCAGTATTTT. This chain links TRBV7-2 with TRBJ2-3; 8 nucleotides align to TRBD2. The CDR3 contains 16 residues. The ends lost 3 bases at V and 8 bases at J; junction bases unmatched: 13. Germline V gives CDR1 SGHTA, CDR2 FQGNSA.